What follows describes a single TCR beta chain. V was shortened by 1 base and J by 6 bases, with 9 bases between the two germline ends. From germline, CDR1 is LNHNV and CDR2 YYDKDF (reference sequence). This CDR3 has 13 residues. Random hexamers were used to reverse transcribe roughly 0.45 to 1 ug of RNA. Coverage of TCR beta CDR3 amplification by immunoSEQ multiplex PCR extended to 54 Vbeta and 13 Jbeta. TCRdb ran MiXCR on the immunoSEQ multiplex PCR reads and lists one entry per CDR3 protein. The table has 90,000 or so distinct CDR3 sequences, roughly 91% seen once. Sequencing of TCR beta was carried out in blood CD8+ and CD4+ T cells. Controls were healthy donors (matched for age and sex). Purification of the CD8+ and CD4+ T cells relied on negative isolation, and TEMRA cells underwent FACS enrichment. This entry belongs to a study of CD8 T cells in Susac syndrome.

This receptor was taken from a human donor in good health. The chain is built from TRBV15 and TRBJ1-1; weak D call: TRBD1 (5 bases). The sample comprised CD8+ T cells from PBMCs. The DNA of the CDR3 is TGTGCCACCAGCAGAGGAGGGGCCCCTGAAGCTTTCTTT. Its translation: CATSRGGAPEAFF. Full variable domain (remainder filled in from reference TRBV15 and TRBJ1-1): DAMVIQNPRYQVTQFGKPVTLSCSQTLNHNVMYWYQQKSSQAPKLLFHYYDKDFNNEADTPDNFQSRRPNTSFCFLDIRSPGLGDTAMYLCATSRGGAPEAFFGQGTRLTVV.